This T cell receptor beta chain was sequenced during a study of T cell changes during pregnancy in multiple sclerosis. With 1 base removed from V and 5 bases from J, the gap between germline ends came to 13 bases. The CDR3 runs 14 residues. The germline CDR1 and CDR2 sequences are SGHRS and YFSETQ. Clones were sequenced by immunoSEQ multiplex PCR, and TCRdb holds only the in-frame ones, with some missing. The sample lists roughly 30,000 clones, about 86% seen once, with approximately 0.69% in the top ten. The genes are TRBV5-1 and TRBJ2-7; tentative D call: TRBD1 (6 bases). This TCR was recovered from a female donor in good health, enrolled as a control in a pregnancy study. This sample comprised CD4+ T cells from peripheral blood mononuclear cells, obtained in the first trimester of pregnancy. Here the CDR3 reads CASSLLQGLDEQYF. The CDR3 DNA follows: TGCGCCAGCAGCTTGCTACAGGGTTTGGACGAGCAGTACTTC.